This is a list of T cell receptor beta chains from one sample in a study of cytomegalovirus exposure and HLA in healthy donors. Assay: immunoSEQ multiplex PCR; the TCRdb copy retains only in-frame clones and omits some. The data contain 100,000 to 150,000 clones, approximately 88% of them seen just once; the ten biggest clones take up around 2%. The material sequenced was PBMCs. These receptors were obtained from a man aged 18 to 35 in good health and CMV-seronegative. The CDR3 runs from the conserved cysteine through the conserved F or W. The order of the fields is clone size, J gene, V gene, D gene, CDR3 DNA, CDR3 protein. The D gene is left open where the match is weak. Where a row states a size, it is once, few, many or the class of an expanded clone; other rows omit it.

size: .; J: TRBJ2-1; V: TRBV14; D: .; DNA: TGTGCCAGCAGCCAAGAACGGTCCGGGAATGAGCAGTTCTTC; CDR3: CASSQERSGNEQFF
size: .; J: TRBJ2-3; V: TRBV7-6; D: .; DNA: TGTGCCAGCAGCTTAGCGGGAGACACCACAGATACGCAGTATTTT; CDR3: CASSLAGDTTDTQYF
size: .; J: TRBJ1-4; V: TRBV5-1; D: .; DNA: TGCGCCAGCAGCTTGGACGGGTTGGGAACTAATGAAAAACTGTTTTTT; CDR3: CASSLDGLGTNEKLFF
size: .; J: TRBJ2-1; V: TRBV11-2; D: TRBD2; DNA: TGTGCCAGCAGCTTAGATACAGCGGGGACGGGATCTAATGAGCAGTTCTTC; CDR3: CASSLDTAGTGSNEQFF
size: .; J: TRBJ1-5; V: TRBV19; D: .; DNA: TGTGCCAGTAGTATTACAACCCTATTGCACCTCGAGGGCAATCAGCCCCAGCATTTT; CDR3: CASSITTLLHLEGNQPQHF
size: .; J: TRBJ2-3; V: TRBV19; D: .; DNA: TGTGCCAGTGGTAGTTATAGCACAGATACGCAGTATTTT; CDR3: CASGSYSTDTQYF
size: once; J: TRBJ2-1; V: TRBV6-5; D: .; DNA: TGTGCCAGCAGTTCCGCCGGGACTGAACCTGACAATGAGCAGTTCTTC; CDR3: CASSSAGTEPDNEQFF
size: .; J: TRBJ2-1; V: TRBV30; D: TRBD2; DNA: TGTGCCTGGAGTCATAGCGGGGGCGGGGAGCAGTTCTTC; CDR3: CAWSHSGGGEQFF
size: .; J: TRBJ1-2; V: TRBV5-4; D: .; DNA: TGTGCCAGCAGCCTACGACAGGACCGCTATGGCTACACCTTC; CDR3: CASSLRQDRYGYTF
size: few; J: TRBJ2-2; V: TRBV6-5; D: TRBD2; DNA: TGTGCCAGCAGTTACTCGAAGCGGGAGGGCGGGGAGCTGTTTTTT; CDR3: CASSYSKREGGELFF
size: .; J: TRBJ2-6; V: TRBV14; D: TRBD2; DNA: TGTGCCAGCAGCCAAGATCATTTGCTAGCGGCCCCTGGGGCCAACGTCCTGACTTTC; CDR3: CASSQDHLLAAPGANVLTF
size: .; J: TRBJ2-2; V: TRBV29-1; D: TRBD1; DNA: TGCAGCGTTCTCCCGGGACAGACCGGGGAGCTGTTTTTT; CDR3: CSVLPGQTGELFF
size: .; J: TRBJ1-2; V: TRBV7-9; D: .; DNA: TGTGCCAGCACCCCTCCCGGAGCGGAGTTAATTGGCTACACCTTC; CDR3: CASTPPGAELIGYTF
size: once; J: TRBJ2-3; V: TRBV27; D: .; DNA: TGTGCCAGCAGTTTACGAGAACGGGATACGCAGTATTTT; CDR3: CASSLRERDTQYF
size: .; J: TRBJ1-1; V: TRBV28; D: TRBD1; DNA: TGTGCCAGCAGGAGACAGGGGGCGGCGGACACTGAAGCTTTCTTT; CDR3: CASRRQGAADTEAFF
size: .; J: TRBJ2-7; V: TRBV29-1; D: TRBD2; DNA: TGCAGCGTCCGCTCGTACGGGAGGGATGTCTCCTACGAGCAGTACTTC; CDR3: CSVRSYGRDVSYEQYF
size: .; J: TRBJ1-5; V: TRBV27; D: TRBD1; DNA: TGTGCCAGCAGCACGGGACAGTTAAATCAGCCCCAGCATTTT; CDR3: CASSTGQLNQPQHF
size: .; J: TRBJ2-3; V: TRBV4-1; D: TRBD1; DNA: TGCGCCAGCAGCCGGTTGAGGGGGCAAGTGCGTACGCAGTATTTT; CDR3: CASSRLRGQVRTQYF
size: .; J: TRBJ1-5; V: TRBV19; D: TRBD1; DNA: TGTGCCAGTAGTGGGGGACAGGGGCGCAATCAGCCCCAGCATTTT; CDR3: CASSGGQGRNQPQHF
size: .; J: TRBJ2-1; V: TRBV5-1; D: .; DNA: TGCGCCAGCAGCTTGGAGAGACAGGCCTACAATGAGCAGTTCTTC; CDR3: CASSLERQAYNEQFF
size: .; J: TRBJ2-7; V: TRBV29-1; D: TRBD2; DNA: TGCAGCGTTGGTGCGGGACTAGCGGGGGCCTCCTACGAGCAGTACTTC; CDR3: CSVGAGLAGASYEQYF
size: .; J: TRBJ2-2; V: TRBV19; D: TRBD1; DNA: TGTGCCAGTAGTATAGGGACAGGGGACACCGGGGAGCTGTTTTTT; CDR3: CASSIGTGDTGELFF
size: .; J: TRBJ1-4; V: TRBV7-9; D: TRBD1; DNA: TGTGCCAGCAGCTTAACGGGACAGACGAATGAAAAACTGTTTTTT; CDR3: CASSLTGQTNEKLFF
size: .; J: TRBJ2-7; V: TRBV28; D: TRBD1; DNA: TGTGCCAGCAGTTTGGGTCCTTCAGGGGGCCCCATCTACGAGCAGTACTTC; CDR3: CASSLGPSGGPIYEQYF
size: once; J: TRBJ2-7; V: TRBV6-1; D: .; DNA: TGTGCCAGCAGTGAAGTTACAGGGCCCTCCTACGAGCAGTACTTC; CDR3: CASSEVTGPSYEQYF
size: .; J: TRBJ1-1; V: TRBV28; D: .; DNA: TGTGCCAGCAGTTTACTTTCGGGGAAAGCTTTCTTT; CDR3: CASSLLSGKAFF
size: once; J: TRBJ2-2; V: TRBV7-2; D: .; DNA: TGTGCCAGCAGACCGGGACCGAGGACTATTTCCAGGGAGCTGTTTTTT; CDR3: CASRPGPRTISRELFF
size: .; J: TRBJ1-3; V: TRBV7-2; D: .; DNA: TGTGCCAGCAGCTTACAATCAGTTGACTCTGGAAACACCATATATTTT; CDR3: CASSLQSVDSGNTIYF
size: .; J: TRBJ2-7; V: TRBV5-5; D: .; DNA: TGTGCCAGCAGCTTGGCCGGCTCCTACGAGCAGTACTTC; CDR3: CASSLAGSYEQYF
size: few; J: TRBJ1-2; V: TRBV7-2; D: TRBD1; DNA: TGTGCCAGCAGCTTAGTCTCAGGGGGTGACTATGGCTACACCTTC; CDR3: CASSLVSGGDYGYTF
size: .; J: TRBJ1-1; V: TRBV15; D: .; DNA: TGTGCCACCAGCAGAGTGGACAGCGAAGCTTTCTTT; CDR3: CATSRVDSEAFF
size: .; J: TRBJ1-1; V: TRBV5-1; D: .; DNA: TGCGCCAGCAGCTTGGCCTTCGACAGAAACACTGAAGCTTTCTTT; CDR3: CASSLAFDRNTEAFF
size: .; J: TRBJ2-1; V: TRBV20-1; D: .; DNA: TGCAGTGCTAGCCAGGATGAGCAGTTCTTC; CDR3: CSASQDEQFF
size: few; J: TRBJ2-7; V: TRBV7-9; D: .; DNA: TGTGCCAGCAGCTCGGGAATGTCCTACGAGCAGTACTTC; CDR3: CASSSGMSYEQYF
size: .; J: TRBJ2-2; V: TRBV18; D: .; DNA: TGTGCCAGCTCACGGACTGAGAGAAACACCGGGGAGCTGTTTTTT; CDR3: CASSRTERNTGELFF
size: .; J: TRBJ1-2; V: TRBV7-9; D: .; DNA: TGTGCCAGCAGCTTTGCAGGGCAACTGTATGGCTACACCTTC; CDR3: CASSFAGQLYGYTF
size: .; J: TRBJ1-5; V: TRBV7-2; D: TRBD1; DNA: TGTGCCAGCAGCTTGGGACGAGCAGGGGGAGAGCAGCCCCAGCATTTT; CDR3: CASSLGRAGGEQPQHF
size: once; J: TRBJ2-7; V: TRBV6-1; D: .; DNA: TGTGCCAGCACTAGATCCCGGGACACAACCTACGAGCAGTACTTC; CDR3: CASTRSRDTTYEQYF
size: .; J: TRBJ1-1; V: TRBV5-1; D: TRBD1; DNA: TGCGCCACCAGCAAAGGGACAGGGCTCACTGAAGCTTTCTTT; CDR3: CATSKGTGLTEAFF
size: .; J: TRBJ2-7; V: TRBV7-2; D: TRBD2; DNA: TGTGCCAGCAGCTTAGTGAGCGGGGGGTTTAGCTCCTACGAGCAGTACTTC; CDR3: CASSLVSGGFSSYEQYF
size: .; J: TRBJ2-3; V: TRBV4-2; D: .; DNA: TGTGCCACGGGGGAGAGCACAGATACGCAGTATTTT; CDR3: CATGESTDTQYF
size: .; J: TRBJ1-2; V: TRBV14; D: TRBD1; DNA: TGTGCCAGCAGCCGTACAGGGGGCAAAAGCCGCTATGGCTACACCTTC; CDR3: CASSRTGGKSRYGYTF
size: .; J: TRBJ1-1; V: TRBV2; D: .; DNA: TGTGCCAGCAGTGCCCGGACAGACAACACTGAAGCTTTCTTT; CDR3: CASSARTDNTEAFF
size: .; J: TRBJ1-1; V: TRBV5-5; D: .; DNA: TGTGCCAGCAGCTACCTATTGACGGGAAACACTGAAGCTTTCTTT; CDR3: CASSYLLTGNTEAFF
size: .; J: TRBJ2-2; V: TRBV6-4; D: TRBD2; DNA: TGTGCCAGCAGACTTAGCGGGGACACCGGGGAGCTGTTTTTT; CDR3: CASRLSGDTGELFF
size: .; J: TRBJ1-1; V: TRBV28; D: .; DNA: TGTGCCAGCAGTTTATTAGTTTTTAGGGGAAATAGTAACACTGAAGCTTTCTTT; CDR3: CASSLLVFRGNSNTEAFF
size: .; J: TRBJ2-2; V: TRBV18; D: TRBD1; DNA: TGTGCCAGCTCACCAGACAGGGCCGGGGAGCTGTTTTTT; CDR3: CASSPDRAGELFF
size: .; J: TRBJ2-7; V: TRBV4-1; D: .; DNA: TGCGCCAGCAGCCAAGGGAACTCGGGGGAGCAGTACTTC; CDR3: CASSQGNSGEQYF
size: few; J: TRBJ2-7; V: TRBV19; D: TRBD1; DNA: TGTGCCAGTAGTATCTTCGGACAGGGGGTCATAGGCTACGAGCAGTACTTC; CDR3: CASSIFGQGVIGYEQYF
size: .; J: TRBJ1-2; V: TRBV11-2; D: .; DNA: TGTGCCAGCAGCGGAACAGGGATTACTAACTATGGCTACACCTTC; CDR3: CASSGTGITNYGYTF
size: .; J: TRBJ1-2; V: TRBV9; D: .; DNA: TGTGCCAGCAGCGTAGTAGGCGGAAATTACACCTTC; CDR3: CASSVVGGNYTF